The present T cell receptor (beta chain) was sequenced within a study of shared clonotypes between healthy human individuals. The ends lost 1 base at V and 5 bases at J; junction bases unmatched: 12. This CDR3 is 16 amino acids long. The germline gives CDR1 GTSNPN, CDR2 SVGIG (reference sequence). In the source study's methods: Filtering differed for immunoSEQ, which gave only junction sequences without quality scores. Libraries were prepared by immunoSEQ multiplex PCR; TCRdb keeps only in-frame clonotypes and omits some of them. The V and J calls and clone size are taken from that table; D and trimming were inferred from the DNA. The sample records some 380,000 clones, roughly 96% being singletons. A word on this clone: Its antigen is unknown.

Findings and limits, study-wide: Rarefaction showed sorted-subset sequencing was incomplete despite large depth.

This TCR came from a man younger than 40 in good health. The gene calls are TRBV30 and TRBJ2-7, with TRBD2 matching over 9 bases. The sequenced material came from memory CD8+ T cells sorted from blood. Sample subset: CD45RO+ cells pooled with CCR7-negative TemRA cells. The DNA of the CDR3 is TGTGCCTGGAGTGCCCCCCGCATTCTAGCGGGAAACGAGCAGTACTTC. Translated, it gives CAWSAPRILAGNEQYF. The variable domain in full, completed from reference TRBV30 and TRBJ2-7, reads SQTIHQWPATLVQPVGSPLSLECTVEGTSNPNLYWYRQAAGRGLQLLFYSVGIGQISSEVPQNLSASRPQDRQFILSSKKLLLSDSGFYLCAWSAPRILAGNEQYFGPGTRLTVT.